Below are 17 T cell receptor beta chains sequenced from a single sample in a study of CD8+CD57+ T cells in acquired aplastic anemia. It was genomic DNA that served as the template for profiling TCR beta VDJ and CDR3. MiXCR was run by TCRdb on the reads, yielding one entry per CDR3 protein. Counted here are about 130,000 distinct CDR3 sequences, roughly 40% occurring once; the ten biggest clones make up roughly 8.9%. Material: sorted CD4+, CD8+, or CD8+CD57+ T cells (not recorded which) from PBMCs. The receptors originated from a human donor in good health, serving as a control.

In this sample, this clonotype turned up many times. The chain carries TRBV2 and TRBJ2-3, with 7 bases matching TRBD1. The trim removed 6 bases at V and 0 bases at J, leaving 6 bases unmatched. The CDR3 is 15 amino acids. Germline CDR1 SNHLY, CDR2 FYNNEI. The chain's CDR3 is CASSGTASSTDTQYF. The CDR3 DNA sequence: TGTGCCAGCAGCGGGACAGCTTCTAGCACAGATACGCAGTATTTT.

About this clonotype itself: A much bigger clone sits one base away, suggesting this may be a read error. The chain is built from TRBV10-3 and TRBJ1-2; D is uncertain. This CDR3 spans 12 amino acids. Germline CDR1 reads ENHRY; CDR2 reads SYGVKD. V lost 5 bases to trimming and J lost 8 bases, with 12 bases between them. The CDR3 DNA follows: TGTGCCATCAGTACACTAATCTGGGGCTACACCTTC. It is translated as CAISTLIWGYTF.

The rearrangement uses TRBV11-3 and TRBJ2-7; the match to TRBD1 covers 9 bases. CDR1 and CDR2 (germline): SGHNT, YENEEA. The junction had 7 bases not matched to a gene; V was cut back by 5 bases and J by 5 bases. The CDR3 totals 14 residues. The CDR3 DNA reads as TGTGCCAGCAGCACCTTAACAGGGGGCAACGAGCAGTACTTC. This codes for CASSTLTGGNEQYF.

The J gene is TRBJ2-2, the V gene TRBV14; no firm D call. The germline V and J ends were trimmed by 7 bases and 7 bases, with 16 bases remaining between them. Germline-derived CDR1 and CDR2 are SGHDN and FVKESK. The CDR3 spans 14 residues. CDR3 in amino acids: CASKSELLGGELFF. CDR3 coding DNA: TGTGCCAGCAAAAGCGAGTTATTGGGCGGGGAGCTGTTTTTT.

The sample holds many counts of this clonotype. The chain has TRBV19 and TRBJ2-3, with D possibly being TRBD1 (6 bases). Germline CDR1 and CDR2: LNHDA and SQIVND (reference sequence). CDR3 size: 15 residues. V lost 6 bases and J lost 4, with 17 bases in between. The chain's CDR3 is CASRRVGAGADTQYF. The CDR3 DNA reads TGTGCCAGTAGGAGGGTGGGGGCTGGTGCAGATACGCAGTATTTT.

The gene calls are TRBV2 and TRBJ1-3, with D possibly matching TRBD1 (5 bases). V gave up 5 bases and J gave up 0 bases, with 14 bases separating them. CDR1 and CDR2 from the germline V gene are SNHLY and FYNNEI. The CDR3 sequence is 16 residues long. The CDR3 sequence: CASSQNSGYSGNTIYF. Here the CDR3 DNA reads TGTGCCAGCAGTCAAAACTCAGGGTACTCTGGAAACACCATATATTTT. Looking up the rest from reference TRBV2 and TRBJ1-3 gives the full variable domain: EPEVTQTPSHQVTQMGQEVILRCVPISNHLYFYWYRQILGQKVEFLVSFYNNEISEKSEIFDDQFSVERPDGSNFTLKIRSTKLEDSAMYFCASSQNSGYSGNTIYFGEGSWLTVV.

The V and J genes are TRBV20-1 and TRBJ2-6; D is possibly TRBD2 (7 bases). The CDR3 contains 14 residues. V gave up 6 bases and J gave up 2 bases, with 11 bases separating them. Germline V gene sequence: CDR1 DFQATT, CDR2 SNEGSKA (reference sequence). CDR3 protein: CSAREGAGANVLTF. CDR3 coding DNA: TGCAGTGCAAGGGAGGGGGCTGGGGCCAACGTCCTGACTTTC.

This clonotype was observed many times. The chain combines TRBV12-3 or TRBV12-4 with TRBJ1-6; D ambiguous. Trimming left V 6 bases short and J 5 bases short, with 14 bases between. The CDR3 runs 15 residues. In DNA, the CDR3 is TGTGCCAGCAGCCCCGACGAGGGAAATAATTCACCCCTCCACTTT. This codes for CASSPDEGNNSPLHF.

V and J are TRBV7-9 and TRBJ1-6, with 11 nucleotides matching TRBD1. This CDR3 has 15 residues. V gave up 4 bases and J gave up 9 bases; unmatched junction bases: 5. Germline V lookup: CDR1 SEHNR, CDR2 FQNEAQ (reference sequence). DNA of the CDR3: TGTGCCAGCAGCTGCGGACAGGGGGCTAGTTCACCCCTCCACTTT. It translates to CASSCGQGASSPLHF.

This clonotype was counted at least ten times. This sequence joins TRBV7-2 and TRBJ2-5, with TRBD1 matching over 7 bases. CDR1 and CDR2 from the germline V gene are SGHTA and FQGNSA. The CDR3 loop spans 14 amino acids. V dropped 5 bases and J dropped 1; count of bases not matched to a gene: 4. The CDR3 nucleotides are TGTGCCAGCAGCACCCGACAGGGCCAAGAGACCCAGTACTTC. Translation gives CASSTRQGQETQYF.

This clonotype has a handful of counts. In DNA, the CDR3 is TGCGCCAGCAGCACGGGGACTAGCGGGGGGGCAGAGACCCAGTACTTC. Protein product: CASSTGTSGGAETQYF. V gene TRBV5-1 combines with J gene TRBJ2-5; the match to TRBD2 covers 16 bases. Germline trimming cut 4 bases from V and 4 bases from J; bases unmatched to any gene: 4. CDR1 and CDR2 from the germline V gene are SGHRS and YFSETQ. The CDR3 extends over 16 amino acids. Full variable domain (rest looked up from reference TRBV5-1 and TRBJ2-5): KAGVTQTPRYLIKTRGQQVTLSCSPISGHRSVSWYQQTPGQGLQFLFEYFSETQRNKGNFPGRFSGRQFSNSRSEMNVSTLELGDSALYLCASSTGTSGGAETQYFGPGTRLLVL.

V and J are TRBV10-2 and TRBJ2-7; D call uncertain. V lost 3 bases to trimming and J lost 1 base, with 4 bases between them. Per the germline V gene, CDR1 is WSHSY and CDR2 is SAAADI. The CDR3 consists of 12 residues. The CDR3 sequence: CASSDGSYEQYF. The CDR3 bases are TGCGCCAGCAGTGATGGGTCCTACGAGCAGTACTTC.

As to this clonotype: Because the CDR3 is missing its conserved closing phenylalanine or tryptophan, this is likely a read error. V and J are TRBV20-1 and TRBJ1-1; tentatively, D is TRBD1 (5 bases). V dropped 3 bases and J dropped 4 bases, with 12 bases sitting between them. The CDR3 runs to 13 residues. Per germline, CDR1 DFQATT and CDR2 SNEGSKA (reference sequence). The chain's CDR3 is CSARGVGATEAFL. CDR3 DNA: TGCAGTGCTAGGGGGGTAGGGGCCACTGAAGCTTTCCTT.

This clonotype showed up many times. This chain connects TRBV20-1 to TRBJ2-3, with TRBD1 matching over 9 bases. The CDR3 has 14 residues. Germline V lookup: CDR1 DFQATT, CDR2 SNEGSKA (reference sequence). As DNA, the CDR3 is TGCAGCGCACCCAGGACAGGGGGCACAGATACGCAGTATTTT. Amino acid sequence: CSAPRTGGTDTQYF.

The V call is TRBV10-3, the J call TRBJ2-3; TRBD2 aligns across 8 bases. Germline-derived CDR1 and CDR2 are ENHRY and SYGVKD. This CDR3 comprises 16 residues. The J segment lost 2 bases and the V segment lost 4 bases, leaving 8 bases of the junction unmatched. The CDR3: CAISAGREGPTDTQYF. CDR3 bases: TGTGCCATCAGTGCGGGCCGGGAGGGCCCCACAGATACGCAGTATTTT.

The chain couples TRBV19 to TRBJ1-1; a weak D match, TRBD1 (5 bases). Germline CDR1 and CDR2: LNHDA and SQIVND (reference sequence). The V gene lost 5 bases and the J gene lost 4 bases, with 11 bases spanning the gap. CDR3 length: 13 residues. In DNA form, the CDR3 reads TGTGCCAGTAGTGCGGGGGGTAGCACTGAAGCTTTCTTT. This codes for CASSAGGSTEAFF.

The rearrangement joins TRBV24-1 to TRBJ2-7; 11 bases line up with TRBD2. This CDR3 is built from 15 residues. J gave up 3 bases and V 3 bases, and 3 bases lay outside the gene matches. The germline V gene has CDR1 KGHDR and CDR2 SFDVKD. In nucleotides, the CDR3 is TGTGCCACCAGTGATACTAGCGGGAGTATCTACGAGCAGTACTTC. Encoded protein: CATSDTSGSIYEQYF.